The 10 T cell receptor beta chains in this list originate from one sample, sequenced in a study of blood T cells in healthy people across ages. It was with a sample-barcoded 5' primer and a J-beta primer mix that a second PCR of roughly 6 to 12 cycles was run. A single record per CDR3 protein comes from TCRdb applying MiXCR to the 5' RACE reads. The data contain roughly 1,100,000 distinct CDR3 sequences, roughly a quarter of them singletons. The sample was also linked to a second study, of T cells of mothers and their children.

The specimen sequenced was blood. All receptors derive from a girl aged 2 to 10 in good health.

This clonotype was seen more than once but under ten times. The rearrangement links TRBV6-5 to TRBJ2-7; D ambiguous. Germline CDR1 is MNHEY and CDR2 is SVGAGI. V was pared by 6 bases and J by 5 bases, with 17 bases between. CDR3 length: 14 residues. CDR3: CASSLIVAEDEQYF. CDR3 in DNA: TGTGCCAGCAGCCTTATCGTAGCTGAGGACGAGCAGTACTTC.

This clonotype was counted only a few times. The chain is built from TRBV2 and TRBJ2-1; D gene unclear. V lost 11 bases to trimming and J lost 5 bases, with 16 bases between them. The CDR3 runs to 13 residues. Germline CDR1 is SNHLY and CDR2 is FYNNEI. The CDR3 DNA reads as TGTGCCCCGCTGGGTCCCACAGACAATGAGCAGTTCTTC. Translating gives CAPLGPTDNEQFF.

The sample holds one count of this clonotype. V usage is TRBV3-1 and J usage is TRBJ2-5; D tentatively fits TRBD1 or TRBD2 (5 bases each). Gene TRBJ2-1 matches the end of the DNA better, so the J call may be wrong. Germline V lookup: CDR1 LGHDT, CDR2 YNNKEL (reference sequence). The CDR3 extends over 12 amino acids. CDR3 residues: CASSQHRDGQFF. CDR3 coding DNA: TGTGCCAGCAGCCAGCACCGGGACGGGCAGTTCTTC.

This clonotype was counted a few times. The chain carries TRBV20-1 and TRBJ2-5; TRBD2 agrees at 11 bases. CDR1 is DFQATT and CDR2 is SNEGSKA in the germline V gene (reference sequence). Unmatched junction bases numbered 9, after V lost 4 bases and J lost 5 bases. The CDR3 contains 15 residues. CDR3 nucleotide sequence: TGCAGTGCTACAAGCTCACTAGCGGGGGATGAGACCCAGTACTTC. It codes for CSATSSLAGDETQYF.

This clonotype occurred a few times. The chain has TRBV29-1 and TRBJ2-7; 10 bases are shared with TRBD1. Germline trimming cut 4 bases from V and 2 bases from J; bases unmatched to any gene: 8. The CDR3 extends over 15 amino acids. Germline values: CDR1 SQVTM, CDR2 ANQGSEA. The CDR3 nucleotides read TGCAGCGTTGGCCTCCCGGGACAGGGGACCTACGAGCAGTACTTC. This sequence encodes CSVGLPGQGTYEQYF.

J is TRBJ2-2 and V is TRBV24-1, with 8 positions matching TRBD1. Germline V gene data show CDR1 as KGHDR and CDR2 as SFDVKD. This CDR3 has 16 residues. J was trimmed by 4 bases and V by 3 bases; bases with no gene match: 6. CDR3: CATSDPGGLFTGELFF. The CDR3 region has the DNA TGTGCCACCAGTGATCCAGGGGGCCTCTTCACCGGGGAGCTGTTTTTT.

This clonotype has at least ten counts. The rearrangement uses TRBV7-9 and TRBJ1-1; D not resolved. The V end was cut by 0 bases, the J end by 1 base, with 3 bases between. This CDR3 spans 13 amino acids. CDR1 is SEHNR and CDR2 is FQNEAQ in the germline V gene (reference sequence). CDR3 sequence: CASSLAGNTEAFF. Here the CDR3 DNA reads TGTGCCAGCAGCTTAGCAGGGAACACTGAAGCTTTCTTT.

The genes are TRBV6-6 and TRBJ2-5, with TRBD1 identical over 12 bases. The CDR3 covers 14 residues. Losses at the gene ends were 6 bases for V and 4 bases for J; bases not matched to a gene: 3. In germline, CDR1 is MNHNY, CDR2 SVGAGI (reference sequence). CDR3 protein: CASSWDRGLETQYF. The CDR3 region has the DNA TGTGCCAGCAGCTGGGACAGGGGGCTAGAGACCCAGTACTTC.

This clonotype was recorded a few times. The V and J genes are TRBV20-1 and TRBJ2-3, with 8 bases lining up with TRBD1. After removal of 5 bases from V and 0 bases from J, the junction contained 7 bases not matched to a gene. The CDR3 totals 15 residues. Germline lookup yields CDR1 DFQATT and CDR2 SNEGSKA (reference sequence). The DNA of the CDR3 is TGCAGTGCTGCCGGGACAGGTCCTAGCACAGATACGCAGTATTTT. It is translated as CSAAGTGPSTDTQYF.

There are a few counts of this clonotype. The junction differs from germline at one of its ends, possibly a read error. The genes are TRBV20-1 and TRBJ2-5, with D possibly matching TRBD1 (6 bases). Germline V CDR1 and CDR2: DFQATT, SNEGSKA (reference sequence). The CDR3 spans 13 residues. CDR3: CSALKDSSYEQHF. DNA of the CDR3: TGCAGTGCTCTGAAGGACAGCTCCTACGAGCAGCACTTC.